Listed here is a single T cell receptor beta chain. Its specificity is unknown. This sample was included in a study of cytomegalovirus exposure and HLA in healthy donors. Study-level findings and limits: Researchers reportedly found TCR beta sequences accurately predicted most subjects' HLA-A and HLA-B alleles.

Germline CDR1 is MDHEN and CDR2 is SYDVKM. The CDR3 totals 15 residues. V dropped 3 bases and J dropped 4 bases, with 15 bases sitting between them. The PCR had 60 Vbeta and 13 Jbeta primers. Clones were read by immunoSEQ multiplex PCR, and TCRdb kept only the in-frame ones, dropping some. The sample includes more than 110,000 clones, 82% seen only once; the top ten take around 1.5%. J is TRBJ2-5 and V is TRBV28; TRBD2 is a possible D gene (7 bases). Material for sequencing was PBMCs. The TCR was taken from a young man in good health and CMV-seropositive. The CDR3 sequence: CASSFGMGGAETQYF. The CDR3 region has the DNA TGTGCCAGCAGTTTTGGAATGGGGGGGGCAGAGACCCAGTACTTC.